These 10 T cell receptor beta chains were sequenced from one sample in a study of control samples from healthy donors and cancer patients. TCRdb keeps only in-frame clones here, not all; method: immunoSEQ multiplex PCR. Of 350,000 to 450,000 clones in the sample, more than 80% are singletons; the top ten hold around 6.5%. Specimen: PBMCs. The receptor source for this set is a man aged 40-50 years with head and neck cancer.

The V call is TRBV29-1, the J call TRBJ1-4, with 7 bases identical to TRBD1. This CDR3 has 15 residues. V lost 4 bases and J lost 8; bases outside the gene matches: 13. Germline V gives CDR1 SQVTM, CDR2 ANQGSEA. The CDR3 spells CSVAPYRGLGEKLFF. CDR3 in DNA: TGCAGCGTTGCCCCGTACAGGGGACTAGGGGAAAAACTGTTTTTT.

The chain combines TRBV28 with TRBJ1-1; 9 bases are a match to TRBD1. The germline V gene has CDR1 MDHEN and CDR2 SYDVKM. V lost 6 bases, J lost 1 base, and 3 bases stayed unmatched. CDR3 length: 14 amino acids. The CDR3 DNA follows: TGTGCCAGCAGGGAACAGGGGGCGAACACTGAAGCTTTCTTT. This gives the protein CASREQGANTEAFF.

The chain joins TRBV5-6 to TRBJ1-6, with TRBD1 as a possible D gene (6 bases). This CDR3 region has 17 residues. Per germline, CDR1 SGHDT and CDR2 YYEEEE. The V end lost 5 bases, the J end lost 5 bases, and 20 bases lay between the germline ends. CDR3 amino acids: CASSYGRGGRNNSPLHF. Written as DNA, the CDR3 is TGTGCCAGCAGTTATGGCCGGGGGGGCAGGAATAATTCACCCCTCCACTTT.

The rearrangement uses TRBV11-2 and TRBJ1-1; 10 positions agree with TRBD1. The V gene end was trimmed by 4 bases and the J gene end by 5 bases; junction bases not matched to a gene: 13. Germline CDR1 and CDR2: SGHAT and FQNNGV. The CDR3 has 17 amino acids. The CDR3 region has the DNA TGTGCCAGCAGCTCGGTTCGACAGGGGGCCTTCCGGACTGAAGCTTTCTTT. Its translation: CASSSVRQGAFRTEAFF.

The rearrangement uses TRBV10-3 and TRBJ2-7; D might be TRBD2 (6 bases). Germline loops: CDR1 ENHRY, CDR2 SYGVKD. Trimming took 6 bases from V and 6 from J, leaving 18 bases between them. There are 14 residues in the CDR3. CDR3 region: CAISPLAAELEQYF. The CDR3 nucleotides read TGTGCCATCAGCCCACTAGCAGCTGAGCTCGAGCAGTACTTC.

This chain links TRBV27 with TRBJ2-5; 12 positions match TRBD2. The CDR3 is 16 amino acids. Germline loops: CDR1 MNHEY, CDR2 SMNVEV (reference sequence). The V segment lost 7 bases and the J segment 4 bases; nucleotides outside the gene matches: 10. CDR3: CASKPSGRAGVETQYF. CDR3 sequence (DNA): TGTGCCAGCAAGCCTAGCGGGAGGGCCGGGGTAGAGACCCAGTACTTC.

V gene TRBV7-9 combines with J gene TRBJ2-2; D is ambiguous. Germline CDR1 reads SEHNR; CDR2 reads FQNEAQ (reference sequence). Deletions cut 5 bases from V and 8 bases from J, with 9 bases between. The CDR3 has 12 residues. The DNA of the CDR3 is TGTGCCAGCAGCCTACCACCGGGGGAGCTGTTTTTT. This gives the protein CASSLPPGELFF.

The genes are TRBV7-9 and TRBJ2-7, with D perhaps TRBD1 (6 bases). Trimming removed 1 base at V and 2 bases at J, with 15 bases between. The germline gives CDR1 SEHNR, CDR2 FQNEAQ (reference sequence). The CDR3 covers 16 residues. The CDR3, as DNA: TGTGCCAGCAGCTTAGGACTCCCCGGACAGACCTACGAGCAGTACTTC. Its protein is CASSLGLPGQTYEQYF.

This rearrangement joins TRBV28 to TRBJ1-6, with D perhaps TRBD1 (6 bases). This CDR3 spans 12 amino acids. The germline V gene has CDR1 MDHEN and CDR2 SYDVKM. Here the CDR3 DNA reads TGTACGAGTACGACAGGCCAATCACCCCTCCACTTT. Residues: CTSTTGQSPLHF.

The chain carries TRBV7-9 and TRBJ1-1; no reliable D call. V was trimmed by 1 base and J by 0 bases, leaving 9 bases between them. Germline V gene sequence: CDR1 SEHNR, CDR2 FQNEAQ (reference sequence). CDR3 length: 15 amino acids. CDR3 nucleotides: TGTGCCAGCAGCTTAGAGCAGACTCTGAACACTGAAGCTTTCTTT. As protein: CASSLEQTLNTEAFF.